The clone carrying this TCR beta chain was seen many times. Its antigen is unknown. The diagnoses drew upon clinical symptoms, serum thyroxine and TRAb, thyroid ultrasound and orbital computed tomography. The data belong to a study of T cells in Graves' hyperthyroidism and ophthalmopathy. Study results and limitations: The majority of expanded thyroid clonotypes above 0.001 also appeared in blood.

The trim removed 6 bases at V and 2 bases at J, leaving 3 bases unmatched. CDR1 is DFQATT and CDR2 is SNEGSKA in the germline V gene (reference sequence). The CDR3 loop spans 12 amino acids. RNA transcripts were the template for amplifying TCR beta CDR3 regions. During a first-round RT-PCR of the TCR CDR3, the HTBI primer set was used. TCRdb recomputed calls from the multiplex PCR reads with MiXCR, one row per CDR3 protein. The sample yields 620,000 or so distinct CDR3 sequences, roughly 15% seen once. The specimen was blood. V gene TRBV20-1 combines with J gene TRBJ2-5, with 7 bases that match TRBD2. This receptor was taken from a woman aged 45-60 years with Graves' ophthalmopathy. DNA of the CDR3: TGCAGTGCCTGGACTAGGCAAGAGACCCAGTACTTC. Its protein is CSAWTRQETQYF.